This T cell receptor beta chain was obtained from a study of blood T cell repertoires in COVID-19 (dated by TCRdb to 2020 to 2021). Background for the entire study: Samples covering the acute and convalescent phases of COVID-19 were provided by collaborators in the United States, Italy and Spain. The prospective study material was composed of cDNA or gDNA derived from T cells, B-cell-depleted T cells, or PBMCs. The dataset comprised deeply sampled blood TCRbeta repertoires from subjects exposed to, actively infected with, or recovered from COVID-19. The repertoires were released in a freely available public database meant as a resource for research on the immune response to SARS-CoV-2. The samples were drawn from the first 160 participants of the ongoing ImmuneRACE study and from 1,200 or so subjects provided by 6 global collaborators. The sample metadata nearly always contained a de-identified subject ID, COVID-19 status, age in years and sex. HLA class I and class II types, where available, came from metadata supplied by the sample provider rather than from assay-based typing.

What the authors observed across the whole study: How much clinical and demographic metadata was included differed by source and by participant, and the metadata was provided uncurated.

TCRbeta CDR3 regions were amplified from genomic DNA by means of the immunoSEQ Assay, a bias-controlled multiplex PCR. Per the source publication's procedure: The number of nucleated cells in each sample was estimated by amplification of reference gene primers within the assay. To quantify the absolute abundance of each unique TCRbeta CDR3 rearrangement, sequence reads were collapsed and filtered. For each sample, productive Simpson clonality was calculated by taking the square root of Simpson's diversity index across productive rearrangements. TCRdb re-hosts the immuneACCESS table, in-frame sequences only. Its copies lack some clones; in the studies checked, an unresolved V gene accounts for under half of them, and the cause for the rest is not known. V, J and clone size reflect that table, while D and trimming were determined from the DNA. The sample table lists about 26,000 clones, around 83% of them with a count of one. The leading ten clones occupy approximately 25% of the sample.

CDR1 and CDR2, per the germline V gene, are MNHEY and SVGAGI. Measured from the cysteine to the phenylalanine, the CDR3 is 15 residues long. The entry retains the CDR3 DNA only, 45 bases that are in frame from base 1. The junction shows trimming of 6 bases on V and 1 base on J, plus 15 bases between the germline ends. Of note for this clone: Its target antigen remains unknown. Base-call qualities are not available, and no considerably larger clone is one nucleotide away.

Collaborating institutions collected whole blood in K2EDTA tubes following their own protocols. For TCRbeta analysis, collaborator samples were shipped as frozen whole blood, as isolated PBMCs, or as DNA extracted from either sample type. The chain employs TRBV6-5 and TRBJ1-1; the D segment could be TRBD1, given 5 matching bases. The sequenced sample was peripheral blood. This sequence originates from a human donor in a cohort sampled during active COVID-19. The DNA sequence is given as TGTGCCAGCAGCCACGGAAGCGGGACGAACACTGAAGCTTTCTTT. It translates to CASSHGSGTNTEAFF.